The rows below give T cell receptor beta chains drawn from one sample of a study of blood T cell repertoires in COVID-19. The table came from immunoSEQ multiplex PCR; TCRdb's copy has only in-frame clones and leaves some out. The table records over 250,000 clones, almost 85% of them present only once. The sequenced material came from peripheral blood. Source of these receptors: a man aged 50-59 years with active or convalescent COVID-19. The CDR3 runs from the conserved cysteine through the conserved F or W. Fields, in order: V gene, J gene, CDR3 protein.

TRBV7-2	TRBJ2-3	CASSLTNLGTDTQYF
TRBV9	TRBJ2-7	CASSPTKDPTYEQYF
TRBV24-1	TRBJ2-1	CATSSSGVQFF
TRBV7-2	TRBJ2-1	CASSYRVTWGSEYNEQFF
TRBV5-6	TRBJ2-7	CASRNRGPYEQYF
TRBV9	TRBJ2-5	CASGTGRAETQYF
TRBV18	TRBJ1-5	CASSPIGGIRSNQPQHF
TRBV30	TRBJ2-2	CAWSGGKGGGELFF
TRBV2	TRBJ2-1	CASTTPQLAGNEQFF
TRBV4-1	TRBJ1-5	CASSPRENQPQHF
TRBV28	TRBJ2-2	CASSLSRGNTGELFF
TRBV5-1	TRBJ2-7	CASNDGGYEQYF
TRBV5-1	TRBJ2-1	CASSFSGTGAHEQFF
TRBV5-4	TRBJ1-1	CASSPGRQAQNTEAFF
TRBV18	TRBJ1-4	CASSRGGADEKLFF
TRBV5-6	TRBJ2-5	CASSQLYSGGGGETQYF
TRBV6-4	TRBJ2-3	CASSDLRQDTDTQYF
TRBV19	TRBJ1-2	CASNPGQTYYGYTF
TRBV28	TRBJ1-1	CASSLSGTPNTEAFF
TRBV7-2	TRBJ2-2	CASSLTGQSGELFF
TRBV28	TRBJ2-1	CASSPAAAGWNNEQFF
TRBV4-1	TRBJ1-1	CASSPGTGRNTEAFF
TRBV7-3	TRBJ2-1	CASSSHLYATSGRDLYNEQFF
TRBV2	TRBJ2-3	CASNSLASTDTQYF
TRBV12-3/TRBV12-4	TRBJ2-1	CASNPLGVGEQFF
TRBV7-8	TRBJ2-1	CASSVGTSLLNEQFF
TRBV7-2	TRBJ1-2	CASSFPPTTNYGYTF
TRBV9	TRBJ2-1	CASSVSGGTYNEQFF
TRBV5-1	TRBJ2-2	CASSFARTGELFF
TRBV28	TRBJ2-1	CASSLWPGGGQFF
TRBV5-5	TRBJ2-3	CASSRAWDSSTDTQYF
TRBV29-1	TRBJ2-7	CSVAGESYEQYF
TRBV30	TRBJ2-3	CAWRTTGVEYF
TRBV7-2	TRBJ2-5	CASSSEGTSGTKKTQYF
TRBV5-4	TRBJ2-3	CASSKRRDRGADTQYF
TRBV28	TRBJ2-7	CASSGPRREQYF
TRBV3-1/TRBV3-2	TRBJ2-7	CASSPKGPPSGPGGEQYF
TRBV7-8	TRBJ2-1	CASSLLGGYTGNEQFF
TRBV4-1	TRBJ2-5	CASSPGRSEETQYF
TRBV18	TRBJ1-1	CASSLNRVPNTEAFF
TRBV28	TRBJ1-2	CASSEGQGVHYGYTF
TRBV2	TRBJ1-5	CASRRENSNQPQHF